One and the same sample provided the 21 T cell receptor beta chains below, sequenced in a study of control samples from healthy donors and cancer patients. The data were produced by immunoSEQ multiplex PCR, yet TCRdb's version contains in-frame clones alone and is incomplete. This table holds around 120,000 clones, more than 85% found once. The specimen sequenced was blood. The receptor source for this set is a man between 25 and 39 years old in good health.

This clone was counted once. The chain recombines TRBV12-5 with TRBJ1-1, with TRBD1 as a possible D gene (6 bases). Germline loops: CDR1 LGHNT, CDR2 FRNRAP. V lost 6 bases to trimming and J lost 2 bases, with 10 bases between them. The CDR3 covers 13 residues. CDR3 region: CASGRTVNTEAFF. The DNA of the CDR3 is TGTGCTAGTGGCAGGACAGTTAACACTGAAGCTTTCTTT.

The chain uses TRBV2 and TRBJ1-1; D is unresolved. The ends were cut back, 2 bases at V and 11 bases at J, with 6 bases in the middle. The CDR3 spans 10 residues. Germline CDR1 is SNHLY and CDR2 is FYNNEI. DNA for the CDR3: TGTGCCAGCAGTGAACTCGGGGCTTTCTTT. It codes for CASSELGAFF.

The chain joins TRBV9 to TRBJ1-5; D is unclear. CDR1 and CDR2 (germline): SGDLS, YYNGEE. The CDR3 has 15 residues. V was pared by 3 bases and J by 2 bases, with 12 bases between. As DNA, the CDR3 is TGTGCCAGCAGCGCCTCGGGAGGCGGCAATCAGCCCCAGCATTTT. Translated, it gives CASSASGGGNQPQHF. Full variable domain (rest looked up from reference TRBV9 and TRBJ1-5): DSGVTQTPKHLITATGQRVTLRCSPRSGDLSVYWYQQSLDQGLQFLIQYYNGEERAKGNILERFSAQQFPDLHSELNLSSLELGDSALYFCASSASGGGNQPQHFGDGTRLSIL.

The CDR3 DNA reads TGCGCCAGCAGTGATGGTGAGCAGTTCTTC. As protein: CASSDGEQFF. This rearrangement joins TRBV10-2 to TRBJ2-1; unclear D gene. CDR1 is WSHSY and CDR2 is SAAADI in the germline V gene. This CDR3 is built from 10 residues. Trimming took 3 bases from V and 9 from J, leaving 3 bases between them.

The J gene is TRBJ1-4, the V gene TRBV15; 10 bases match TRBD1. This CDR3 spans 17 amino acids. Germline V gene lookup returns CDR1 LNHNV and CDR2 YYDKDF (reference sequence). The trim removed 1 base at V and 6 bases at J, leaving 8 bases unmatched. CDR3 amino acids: CATSRGQGAVRDEKLFF. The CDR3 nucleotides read TGTGCCACCAGCAGAGGACAGGGGGCTGTACGAGATGAAAAACTGTTTTTT.

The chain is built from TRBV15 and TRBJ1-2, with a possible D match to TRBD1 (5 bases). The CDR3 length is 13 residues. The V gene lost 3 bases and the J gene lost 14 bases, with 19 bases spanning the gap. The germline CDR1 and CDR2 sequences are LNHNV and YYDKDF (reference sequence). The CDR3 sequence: CATSSAKGTARTF. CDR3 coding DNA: TGTGCCACCAGCAGCGCTAAGGGGACCGCACGTACCTTC.

CDR3 protein: CASSFVGGRETQYF. The CDR3 DNA is TGTGCCAGCAGTTTTGTGGGGGGGCGGGAGACCCAGTACTTC. V and J are TRBV27 and TRBJ2-5, with a weak D call TRBD2 (7 bases). The V end was cut by 3 bases, the J end by 5 bases, with 13 bases between. Germline values: CDR1 MNHEY, CDR2 SMNVEV (reference sequence). The CDR3 sequence is 14 residues long.

CDR3 sequence: CASSYELAGGNEQFF. The CDR3 DNA reads as TGTGCCAGCAGTTACGAACTAGCGGGGGGGAATGAGCAGTTCTTC. The rearrangement joins TRBV6-2 or TRBV6-3 to TRBJ2-1; 13 nucleotides agree with TRBD2. CDR1 and CDR2 (germline): MNHEY, SVGEGT. V gave up 2 bases and J gave up 7 bases; unmatched junction bases: 2. This CDR3 has 15 residues.

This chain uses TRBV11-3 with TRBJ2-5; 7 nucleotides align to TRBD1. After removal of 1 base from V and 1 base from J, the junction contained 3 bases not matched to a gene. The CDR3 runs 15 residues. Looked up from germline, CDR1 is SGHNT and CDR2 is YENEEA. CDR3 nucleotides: TGTGCCAGCAGCTTAGGGACAGGAACCCAAGAGACCCAGTACTTC. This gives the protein CASSLGTGTQETQYF.

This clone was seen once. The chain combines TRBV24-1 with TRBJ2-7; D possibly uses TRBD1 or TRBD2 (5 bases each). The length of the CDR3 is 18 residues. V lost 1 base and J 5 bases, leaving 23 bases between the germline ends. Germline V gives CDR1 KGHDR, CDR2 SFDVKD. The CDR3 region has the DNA TGTGCCACCAGTGATTTCGGTCGGGACCCGTACCCACGTAACGAGCAGTACGTC. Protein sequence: CATSDFGRDPYPRNEQYV.

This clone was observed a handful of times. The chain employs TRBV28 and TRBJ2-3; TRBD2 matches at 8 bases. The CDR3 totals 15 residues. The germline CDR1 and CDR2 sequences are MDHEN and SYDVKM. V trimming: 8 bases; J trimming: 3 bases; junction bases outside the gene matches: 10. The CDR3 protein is CASPPRGGNTDTQYF. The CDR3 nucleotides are TGTGCCAGCCCCCCTCGGGGGGGAAATACAGATACGCAGTATTTT.

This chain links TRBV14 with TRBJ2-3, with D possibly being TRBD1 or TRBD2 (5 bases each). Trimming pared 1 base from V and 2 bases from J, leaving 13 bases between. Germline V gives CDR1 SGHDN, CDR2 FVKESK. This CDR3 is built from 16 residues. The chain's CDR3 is CASSQGPGTVTDTQYF. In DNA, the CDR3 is TGTGCCAGCAGCCAAGGGCCTGGGACGGTCACAGATACGCAGTATTTT.

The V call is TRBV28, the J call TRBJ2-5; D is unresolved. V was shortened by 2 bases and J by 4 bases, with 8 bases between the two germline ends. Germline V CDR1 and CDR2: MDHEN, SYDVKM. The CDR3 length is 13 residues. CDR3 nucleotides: TGTGCCAGCAGTTTAGGCAGGACAGAGACCCAGTACTTC. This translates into CASSLGRTETQYF.

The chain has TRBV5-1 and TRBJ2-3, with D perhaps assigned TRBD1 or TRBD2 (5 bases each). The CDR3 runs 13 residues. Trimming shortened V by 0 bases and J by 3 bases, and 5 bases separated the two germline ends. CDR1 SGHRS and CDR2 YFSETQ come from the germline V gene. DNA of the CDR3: TGCGCCAGCAGCTTGGGGGGGACAGATACGCAGTATTTT. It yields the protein CASSLGGTDTQYF.

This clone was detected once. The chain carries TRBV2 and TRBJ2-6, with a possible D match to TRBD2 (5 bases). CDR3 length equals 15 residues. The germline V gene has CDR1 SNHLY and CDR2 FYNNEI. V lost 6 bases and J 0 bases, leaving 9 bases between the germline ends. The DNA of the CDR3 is TGTGCCAGCAGGATCCGGGGCTCTGGGGCCAACGTCCTGACTTTC. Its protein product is CASRIRGSGANVLTF. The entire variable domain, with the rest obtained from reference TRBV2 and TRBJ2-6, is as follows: EPEVTQTPSHQVTQMGQEVILRCVPISNHLYFYWYRQILGQKVEFLVSFYNNEISEKSEIFDDQFSVERPDGSNFTLKIRSTKLEDSAMYFCASRIRGSGANVLTFGAGSRLTVL.

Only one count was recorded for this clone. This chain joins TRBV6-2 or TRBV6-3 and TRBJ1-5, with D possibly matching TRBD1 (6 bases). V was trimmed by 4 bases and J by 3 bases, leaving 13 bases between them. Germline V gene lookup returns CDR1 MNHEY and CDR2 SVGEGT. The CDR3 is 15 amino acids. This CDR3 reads CASSSGQLPNQPQHF. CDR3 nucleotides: TGTGCCAGCAGTTCCGGACAGCTACCCAATCAGCCCCAGCATTTT.

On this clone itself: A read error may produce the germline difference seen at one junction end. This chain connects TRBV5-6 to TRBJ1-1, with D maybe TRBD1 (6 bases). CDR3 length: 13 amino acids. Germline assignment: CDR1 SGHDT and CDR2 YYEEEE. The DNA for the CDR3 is TGTGCCAGCAGTTTGGACAGCCTCGCTGAAGCTTTCTTT. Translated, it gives CASSLDSLAEAFF.

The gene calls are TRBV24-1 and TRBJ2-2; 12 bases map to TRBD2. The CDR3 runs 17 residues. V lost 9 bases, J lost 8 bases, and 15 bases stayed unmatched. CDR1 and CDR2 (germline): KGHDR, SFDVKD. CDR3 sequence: CATWYGPSGGAVGELFF. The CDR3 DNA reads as TGTGCCACCTGGTACGGTCCTAGCGGGGGGGCTGTAGGGGAGCTGTTTTTT.

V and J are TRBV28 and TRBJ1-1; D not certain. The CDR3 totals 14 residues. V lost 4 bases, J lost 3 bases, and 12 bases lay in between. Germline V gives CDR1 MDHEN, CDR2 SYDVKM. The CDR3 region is CASSSRGPDTEAFF. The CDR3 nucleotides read TGTGCCAGCAGTTCCCGAGGACCGGACACTGAAGCTTTCTTT. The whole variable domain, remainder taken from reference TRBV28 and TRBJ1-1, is DVKVTQSSRYLVKRTGEKVFLECVQDMDHENMFWYRQDPGLGLRLIYFSYDVKMKEKGDIPEGYSVSREKKERFSLILESASTNQTSMYLCASSSRGPDTEAFFGQGTRLTVV.

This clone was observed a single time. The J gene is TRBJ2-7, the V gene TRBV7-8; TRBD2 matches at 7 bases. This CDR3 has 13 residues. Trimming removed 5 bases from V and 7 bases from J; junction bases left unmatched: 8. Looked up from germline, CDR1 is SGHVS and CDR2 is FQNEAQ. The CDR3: CASSLGSLAEQYV. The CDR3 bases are TGTGCCAGCAGCCTGGGGTCACTAGCGGAGCAGTACGTC.

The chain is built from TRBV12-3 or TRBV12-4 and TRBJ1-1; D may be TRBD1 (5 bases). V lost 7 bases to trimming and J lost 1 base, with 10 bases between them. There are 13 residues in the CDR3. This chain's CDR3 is CASTTQGNTEAFF. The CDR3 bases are TGTGCCAGCACCACTCAGGGGAACACTGAAGCTTTCTTT.